In its sample, the clone carrying this T cell receptor beta chain was seen a few times. What it binds is unknown. These data come from a study of T cells after yellow fever vaccination. Across the study: Fractions containing few cells were prepared with SMART-Seq v4 Ultra Low Input. The study, taken as a whole, reports: From the bulk population, abundant clonotypes could contaminate and appear within FACS-sorted repertoires. Clones that expanded after primary vaccination mostly reappeared after the booster (nearly 98% CD4, 80% to 90% CD8). It was a weaker secondary response, yet one that peaked faster, at day 5 versus 15.

TCRdb re-analysed the 5' RACE reads in MiXCR, keeping a single row per CDR3 protein. The sample shows roughly 340,000 distinct CDR3 sequences, 4% of them seen only once. V lost 0 bases, J lost 14 bases, and 11 bases lay in between. The CDR3 loop spans 12 amino acids. Germline V gene sequence: CDR1 SGDLS, CDR2 YYNGEE. The gene calls are TRBV9 and TRBJ1-4; tentative D call: TRBD1 (5 bases). The TCR sequence derives from a man between 18 and 35 years old who received the YFV17D yellow fever vaccine. The sequencing used PBMCs, collected 5 days after the yellow fever booster vaccination. CDR3 residues: CASSVDGTRLFF. CDR3 nucleotides: TGTGCCAGCAGCGTAGACGGGACGCGGCTGTTTTTT. The full variable domain, in which reference TRBV9 and TRBJ1-4 provide the parts outside the CDR3, is DSGVTQTPKHLITATGQRVTLRCSPRSGDLSVYWYQQSLDQGLQFLIQYYNGEERAKGNILERFSAQQFPDLHSELNLSSLELGDSALYFCASSVDGTRLFFGSGTQLSVL.